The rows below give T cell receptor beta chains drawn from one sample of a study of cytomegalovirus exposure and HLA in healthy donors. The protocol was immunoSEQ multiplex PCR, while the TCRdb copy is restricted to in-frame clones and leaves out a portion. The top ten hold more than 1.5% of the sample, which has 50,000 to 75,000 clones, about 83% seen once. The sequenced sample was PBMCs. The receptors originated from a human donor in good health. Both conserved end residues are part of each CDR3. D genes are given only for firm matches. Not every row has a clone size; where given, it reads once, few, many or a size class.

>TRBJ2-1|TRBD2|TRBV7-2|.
TGTGCCAGCAGCTCCAGCGGGGGGATCTCCTACAATGAGCAGTTCTTC
CASSSSGGISYNEQFF
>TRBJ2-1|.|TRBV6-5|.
TGTGCCAGCCGGAGGGACGAATACAATGAGCAGTTCTTC
CASRRDEYNEQFF
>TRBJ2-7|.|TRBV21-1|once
TGTGCCAGCAGCGCAAGACATCAAGACAGACGCCCCTACGAGCAGTACTTC
CASSARHQDRRPYEQYF
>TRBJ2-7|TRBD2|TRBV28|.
TGTGCCAGCAGTGAAGGGACTAGCGGCTTACCCTACGAGCAGTACTTC
CASSEGTSGLPYEQYF
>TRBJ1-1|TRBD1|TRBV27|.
TGTGCCAGCAGTCCTGGACAGGGCCGTGCCTTGAACACTGAAGCTTTCTTT
CASSPGQGRALNTEAFF
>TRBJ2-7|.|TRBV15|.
TGTGCCACCAGCAGAGTCAGGTCTCGGTACGAGCAGTACTTC
CATSRVRSRYEQYF
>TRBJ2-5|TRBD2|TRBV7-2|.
TGTGCCAGCAGCTTAGTTGCGACTAGCGGGGGTGAGACCCAGTACTTC
CASSLVATSGGETQYF
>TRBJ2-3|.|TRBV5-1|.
TGCGCCAGCAGCTTGGGACAGCCCACAGATACGCAGTATTTT
CASSLGQPTDTQYF
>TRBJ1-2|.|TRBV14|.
TGTGCCAGCAGCCGCGGGATTTACTATGGCTACACCTTC
CASSRGIYYGYTF
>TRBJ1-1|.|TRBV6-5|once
TGTGCCAGCAGTTATACGGGGGTTAGTAGCACTGAAGCTTTCTTT
CASSYTGVSSTEAFF
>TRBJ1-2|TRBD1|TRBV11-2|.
TGTGCCAGCAGCTTCCGGGACAGGGATGCCATTTATGGCTACACCTTC
CASSFRDRDAIYGYTF
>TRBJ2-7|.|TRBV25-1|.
TGTGCCAGCAGTATCCATTACGAGCAGTACTTC
CASSIHYEQYF
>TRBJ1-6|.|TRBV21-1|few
TGTGCCAGCAGCAAACGGACAGTCTCCTATAATTCACCCCTCCACTTT
CASSKRTVSYNSPLHF
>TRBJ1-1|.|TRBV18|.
TGTGCCAGCTGCCTCGAGGGTACTGAAGCTTTCTTT
CASCLEGTEAFF
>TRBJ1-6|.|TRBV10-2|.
TGCGCCACCTCAGCGAATTCACCCCTCCACTTT
CATSANSPLHF
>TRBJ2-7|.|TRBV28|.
TGTGCCAGCAGATCTCCGGGACAATCCTACGAGCAGTACTTC
CASRSPGQSYEQYF
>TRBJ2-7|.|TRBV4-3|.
TGCGCCAGCAGCCAAGATTGGGGGGAGTGGACCTACGAGCAGTACTTC
CASSQDWGEWTYEQYF
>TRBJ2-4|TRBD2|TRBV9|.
TGTGCCAGCAGTCCCCTAGGGGCTAGCGGGGGGGCAAACATTCAGTACTTC
CASSPLGASGGANIQYF
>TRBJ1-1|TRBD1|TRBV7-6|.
TGTGCCAGCAGCGACTCCGGGACAGCCAGTGAAGCTTTCTTT
CASSDSGTASEAFF
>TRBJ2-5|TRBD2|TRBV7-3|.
TGTGCCAGCAGCTCCTCTAGCGGGAGGGCAGAGACCCAGTACTTC
CASSSSSGRAETQYF